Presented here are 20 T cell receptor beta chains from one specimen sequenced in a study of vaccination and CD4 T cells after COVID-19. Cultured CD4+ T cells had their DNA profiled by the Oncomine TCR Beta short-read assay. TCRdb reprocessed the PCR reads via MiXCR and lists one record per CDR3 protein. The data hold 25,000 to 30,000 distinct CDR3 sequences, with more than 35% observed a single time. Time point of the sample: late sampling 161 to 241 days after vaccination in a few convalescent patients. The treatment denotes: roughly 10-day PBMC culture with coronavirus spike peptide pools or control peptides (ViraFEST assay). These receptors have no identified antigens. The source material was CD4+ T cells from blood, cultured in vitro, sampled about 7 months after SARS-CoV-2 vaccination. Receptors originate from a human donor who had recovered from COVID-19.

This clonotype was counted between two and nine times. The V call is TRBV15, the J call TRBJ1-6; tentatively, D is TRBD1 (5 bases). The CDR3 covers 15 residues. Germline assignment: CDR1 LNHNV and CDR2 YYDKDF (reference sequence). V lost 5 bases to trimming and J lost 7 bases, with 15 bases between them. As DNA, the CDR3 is TGTGCCACCAGCCCAGGGAGGTTGAACAATTCACCCCTCCACTTT. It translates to CATSPGRLNNSPLHF.

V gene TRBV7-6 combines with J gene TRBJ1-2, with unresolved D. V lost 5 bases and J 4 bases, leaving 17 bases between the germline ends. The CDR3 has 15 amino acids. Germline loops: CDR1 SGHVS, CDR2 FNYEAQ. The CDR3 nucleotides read TGTGCCAGCAGCCCGAGAAGCGAGGGAGGCTATGGCTACACCTTC. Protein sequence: CASSPRSEGGYGYTF.

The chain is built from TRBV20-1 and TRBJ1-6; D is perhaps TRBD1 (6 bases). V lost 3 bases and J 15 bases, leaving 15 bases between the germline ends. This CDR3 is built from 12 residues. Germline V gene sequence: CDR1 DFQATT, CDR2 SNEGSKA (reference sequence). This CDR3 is CSARPTGGILHF. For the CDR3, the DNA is TGCAGTGCTAGGCCGACAGGTGGAATCCTCCACTTT.

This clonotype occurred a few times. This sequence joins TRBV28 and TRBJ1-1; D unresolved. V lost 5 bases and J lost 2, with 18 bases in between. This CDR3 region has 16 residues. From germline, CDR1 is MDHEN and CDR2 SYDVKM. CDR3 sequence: CASSPLSGDSNTEAFF. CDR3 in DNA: TGTGCCAGCAGTCCCCTCAGCGGGGATTCTAACACTGAAGCTTTCTTT.

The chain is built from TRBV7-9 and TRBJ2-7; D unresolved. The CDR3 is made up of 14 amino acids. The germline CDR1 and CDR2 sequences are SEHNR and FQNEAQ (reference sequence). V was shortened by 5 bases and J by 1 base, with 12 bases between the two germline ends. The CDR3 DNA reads TGTGCCAGCAGCCCTAATCCCCAATCCTACGAGCAGTACTTC. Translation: CASSPNPQSYEQYF.

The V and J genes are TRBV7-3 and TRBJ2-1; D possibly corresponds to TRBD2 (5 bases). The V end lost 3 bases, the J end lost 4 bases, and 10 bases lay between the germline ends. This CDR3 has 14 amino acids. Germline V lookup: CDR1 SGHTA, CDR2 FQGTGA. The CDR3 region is CASSFGLGYNEQFF. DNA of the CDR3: TGTGCCAGCAGCTTCGGACTGGGGTACAATGAGCAGTTCTTC.

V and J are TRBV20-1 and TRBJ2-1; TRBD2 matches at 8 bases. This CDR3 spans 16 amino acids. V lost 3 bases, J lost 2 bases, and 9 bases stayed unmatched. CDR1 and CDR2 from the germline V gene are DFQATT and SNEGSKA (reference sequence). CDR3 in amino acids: CSARGGRGAPYNEQFF. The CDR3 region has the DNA TGCAGTGCTAGGGGGGGGCGGGGGGCCCCCTACAATGAGCAGTTCTTC.

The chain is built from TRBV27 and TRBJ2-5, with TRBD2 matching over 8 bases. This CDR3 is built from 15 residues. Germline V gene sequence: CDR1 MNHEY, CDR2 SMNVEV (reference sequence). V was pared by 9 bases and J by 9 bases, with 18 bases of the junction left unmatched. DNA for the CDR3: TGTGCCAGAGGTAAAGCGGGAGACTACTCCCCGGCCCAGTACTTC. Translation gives CARGKAGDYSPAQYF.

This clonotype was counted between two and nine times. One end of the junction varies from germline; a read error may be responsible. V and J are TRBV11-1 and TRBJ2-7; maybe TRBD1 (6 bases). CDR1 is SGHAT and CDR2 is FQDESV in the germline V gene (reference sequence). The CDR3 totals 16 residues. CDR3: CASSAENTGTSYEQCF. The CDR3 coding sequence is TGTGCCAGCAGCGCAGAAAATACCGGGACAAGCTACGAGCAGTGCTTC.

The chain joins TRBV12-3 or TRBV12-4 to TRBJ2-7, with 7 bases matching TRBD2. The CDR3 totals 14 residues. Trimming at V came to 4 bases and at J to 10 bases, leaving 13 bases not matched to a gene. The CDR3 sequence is CASSSNRRLAGQYF. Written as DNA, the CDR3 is TGTGCCAGCAGTTCAAACAGGCGACTAGCCGGTCAGTACTTC.

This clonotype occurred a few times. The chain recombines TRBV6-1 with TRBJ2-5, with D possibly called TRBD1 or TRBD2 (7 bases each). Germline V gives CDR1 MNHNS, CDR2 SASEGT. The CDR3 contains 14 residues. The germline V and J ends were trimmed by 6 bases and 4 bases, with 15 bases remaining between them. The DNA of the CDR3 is TGTGCCAGCAGGATGGGGAGGGGGCGAGAGACCCAGTACTTC. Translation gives CASRMGRGRETQYF.

The CDR3 region is CASSPLKRGTKNIQYF. For the CDR3, the DNA is TGTGCCAGCAGCCCCCTTAAGAGGGGTACCAAAAACATTCAGTACTTC. The genes are TRBV7-2 and TRBJ2-4, with D perhaps TRBD1 or TRBD2 (5 bases each). This CDR3 is 16 amino acids long. The V gene's germline CDR1 is SGHTA and CDR2 FQGNSA. The ends were cut back, 5 bases at V and 2 bases at J, with 16 bases in the middle.

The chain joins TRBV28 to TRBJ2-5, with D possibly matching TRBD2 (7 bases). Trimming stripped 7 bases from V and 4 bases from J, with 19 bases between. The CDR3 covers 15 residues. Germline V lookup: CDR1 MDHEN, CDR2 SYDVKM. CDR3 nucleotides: TGTGCCAGCACCCTGGCGGGGGCGGGCGGAGAGACCCAGTACTTC. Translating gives CASTLAGAGGETQYF.

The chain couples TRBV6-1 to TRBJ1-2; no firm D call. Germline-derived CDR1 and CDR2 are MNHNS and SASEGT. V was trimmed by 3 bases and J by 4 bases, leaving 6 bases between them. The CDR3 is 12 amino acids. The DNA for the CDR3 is TGTGCCAGCAGTGAGCGGGGCTATGGCTACACCTTC. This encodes CASSERGYGYTF.

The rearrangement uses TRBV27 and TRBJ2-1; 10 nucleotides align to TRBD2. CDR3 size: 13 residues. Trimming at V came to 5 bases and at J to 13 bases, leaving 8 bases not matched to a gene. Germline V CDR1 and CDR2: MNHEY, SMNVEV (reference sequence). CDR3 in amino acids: CASSHSEREGQFF. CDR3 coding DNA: TGTGCCAGCAGTCACTCCGAGCGGGAGGGACAGTTCTTC.

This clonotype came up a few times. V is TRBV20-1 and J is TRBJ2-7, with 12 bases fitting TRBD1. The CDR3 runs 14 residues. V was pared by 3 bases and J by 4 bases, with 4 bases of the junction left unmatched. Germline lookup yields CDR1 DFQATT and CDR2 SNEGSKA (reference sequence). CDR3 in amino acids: CSASPGQGAYEQYF. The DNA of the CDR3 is TGCAGTGCTAGTCCGGGACAGGGGGCGTACGAGCAGTACTTC.

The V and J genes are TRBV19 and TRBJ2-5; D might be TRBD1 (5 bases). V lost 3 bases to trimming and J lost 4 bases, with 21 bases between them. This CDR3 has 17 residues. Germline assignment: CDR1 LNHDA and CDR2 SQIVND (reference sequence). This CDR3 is CASSIGWGRVPGETQYF. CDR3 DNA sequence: TGTGCCAGTAGTATCGGTTGGGGCAGGGTCCCCGGAGAGACCCAGTACTTC.

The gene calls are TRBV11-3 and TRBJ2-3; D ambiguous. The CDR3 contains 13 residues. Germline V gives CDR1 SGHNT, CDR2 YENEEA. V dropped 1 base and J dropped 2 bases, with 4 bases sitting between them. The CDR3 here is CASSLGDTDTQYF. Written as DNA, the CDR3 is TGTGCCAGCAGCTTAGGAGACACAGATACGCAGTATTTT.

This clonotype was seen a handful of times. CDR3 in amino acids: CSAPRGGGGPTSSNQPQHF. CDR3 bases: TGCAGTGCTCCGAGAGGTGGCGGAGGCCCAACCTCTAGCAATCAGCCCCAGCATTTT. This chain connects TRBV20-1 to TRBJ1-5, with unresolved D. With 5 bases removed from V and 0 bases from J, the gap between germline ends came to 26 bases. Germline-derived CDR1 and CDR2 are DFQATT and SNEGSKA (reference sequence). The CDR3 has 19 amino acids.

The CDR3 nucleotides read TGTGCCAGCAGACAGACAGGGAGGGAGACCCAGTACTTC. It is translated as CASRQTGRETQYF. The V gene is TRBV5-6, the J gene TRBJ2-5; possibly TRBD1 for D (7 bases). The length of the CDR3 is 13 residues. V lost 5 bases and J 5 bases, leaving 13 bases between the germline ends. The germline gives CDR1 SGHDT, CDR2 YYEEEE. The variable domain in full, completed from reference TRBV5-6 and TRBJ2-5, reads DAGVTQSPTHLIKTRGQQVTLRCSPKSGHDTVSWYQQALGQGPQFIFQYYEEEERQRGNFPDRFSGHQFPNYSSELNVNALLLGDSALYLCASRQTGRETQYFGPGTRLLVL.